A selection of T cell receptor beta chains follows, all from one sample in a study of neoadjuvant anti-PD-1 for oral cavity cancer. Assay: immunoSEQ multiplex PCR; the TCRdb copy retains only in-frame clones and omits some. The sample shows approximately 12,000 clones, 60% to 80% of them seen only once. The sample here was tumor tissue, taken before nivolumab (anti-PD-1) treatment. Receptors were obtained from a person aged 35-79 years with oral cavity squamous cell carcinoma. The donor label of this sample is uncertain. Both conserved end residues are part of each CDR3. A D gene is named only where the DNA matches it firmly. Only some rows state a clone size, as once, few, many or a class for expanded clones.

NA	TRBJ1-6	TRBV6-5	NA	CASRVGWSSPLHF	TGTGCCAGCAGAGTGGGGTGGTCCTCACCCCTCCACTTT
NA	TRBJ1-4	TRBV5-4	NA	CASSLNEKLFF	TGTGCCAGCAGCCTCAATGAAAAACTGTTTTTT
NA	TRBJ1-6	TRBV5-1	TRBD1	CASSTQTGGNSPLHF	TGCGCCAGCAGCACCCAGACAGGGGGGAATTCACCCCTCCACTTT
few	TRBJ1-6	TRBV10-3	NA	CAISESSGDNSPLHF	TGTGCCATCAGTGAGTCGTCGGGGGACAATTCACCCCTCCACTTT
NA	TRBJ1-2	TRBV7-2	NA	CASSFDGGGGGYTF	TGTGCCAGCAGCTTTGATGGCGGGGGGGGTGGCTACACCTTC
NA	TRBJ2-7	TRBV27	TRBD1	CASSLWAGGVYEQYF	TGTGCCAGCAGTTTATGGGCAGGGGGCGTCTACGAGCAGTACTTC
NA	TRBJ1-4	TRBV27	NA	CASSLFGLGEKLFF	TGTGCCAGCAGTTTATTTGGATTAGGGGAAAAACTGTTTTTT
few	TRBJ2-7	TRBV19	TRBD1	CASRQGQANEQYF	TGTGCCAGTAGGCAGGGACAGGCAAACGAGCAGTACTTC
NA	TRBJ1-1	TRBV4-2	NA	CASSQTPGDMSNTEAFF	TGTGCCAGCAGCCAGACTCCAGGGGACATGTCGAACACTGAAGCTTTCTTT
NA	TRBJ2-7	TRBV4-1	NA	CASSLRPTYEQYF	TGCGCCAGCAGCCTTCGGCCCACCTACGAGCAGTACTTC
NA	TRBJ2-2	TRBV13	TRBD1	CASSFNRGLGNTGELFF	TGTGCCAGCAGCTTCAACAGGGGGCTAGGGAACACCGGGGAGCTGTTTTTT
NA	TRBJ2-3	TRBV7-8	NA	CASSFPGPLQDTQYF	TGTGCCAGCAGCTTTCCCGGACCACTCCAGGATACGCAGTATTTT
few	TRBJ1-4	TRBV30	NA	CAIYDRSGKLFF	TGTGCCATCTATGACAGGTCGGGAAAACTGTTTTTT
NA	TRBJ2-5	TRBV5-1	NA	CASSSGFQETQYF	TGCGCCAGCAGTTCGGGATTCCAAGAGACCCAGTACTTC
few	TRBJ2-5	TRBV12-5	NA	CASGLSRGTWGETQYF	TGTGCTAGTGGCTTAAGCCGAGGGACCTGGGGGGAGACCCAGTACTTC
few	TRBJ1-2	TRBV30	NA	CAFSRTPYPYGYTF	TGTGCCTTTTCTCGGACACCTTACCCCTATGGCTACACCTTC
once	TRBJ2-1	TRBV19	NA	CASSIEAGGLLLGGNEQFF	TGTGCCAGTAGTATAGAGGCAGGGGGTTTACTTCTCGGGGGCAATGAGCAGTTCTTC
NA	TRBJ2-7	TRBV27	TRBD2	CASKRVAGAYEQYF	TGTGCCAGCAAAAGGGTAGCGGGAGCCTACGAGCAGTACTTC
NA	TRBJ2-7	TRBV11-2	NA	CASSLDFGGAYEQYF	TGTGCCAGCAGCTTAGATTTCGGGGGTGCCTACGAGCAGTACTTC
NA	TRBJ2-3	TRBV12-2	NA	CASRSLGLAGPVNTQYF	TGTGCAAGTCGCTCCCTCGGACTAGCGGGCCCAGTAAATACGCAGTATTTT
once	TRBJ1-5	TRBV7-2	NA	CASSLSISRDQPQHF	TGTGCCAGCAGCTTAAGCATCAGCAGAGATCAGCCCCAGCATTTT
few	TRBJ1-5	TRBV2	NA	CASGLDGVQGNQPQHF	TGTGCCAGCGGGCTGGATGGGGTTCAGGGGAATCAGCCCCAGCATTTT
NA	TRBJ1-4	TRBV2	TRBD1	CASRTGQDNEKLFF	TGTGCCAGCAGAACAGGACAGGACAATGAAAAACTGTTTTTT
NA	TRBJ1-5	TRBV18	NA	CASSPVGGPGQPQHF	TGTGCCAGCTCACCAGTGGGGGGCCCCGGACAGCCCCAGCATTTT
few	TRBJ2-7	TRBV7-6	NA	CASSLSSGAREQYF	TGTGCCAGCAGCTTATCTTCGGGGGCCCGGGAGCAGTACTTC
NA	TRBJ2-1	TRBV2	TRBD2	CASSGGLAASLF	TGTGCCAGCAGTGGGGGACTAGCAGCTTCGCTCTTC
NA	TRBJ2-1	TRBV19	NA	CASSIASSEQFF	TGTGCCAGTAGTATAGCTAGTAGTGAGCAGTTCTTC
once	TRBJ2-5	TRBV11-2	TRBD2	CASSSWRGQETQYF	TGTGCCAGCAGCTCGTGGCGGGGGCAAGAGACCCAGTACTTC
few	TRBJ2-2	TRBV6-1	NA	CASSEAAGGGTGELFF	TGTGCCAGCAGTGAAGCTGCAGGGGGAGGGACCGGGGAGCTGTTTTTT
NA	TRBJ2-1	TRBV7-2	NA	CASSPDGYEQFF	TGTGCCAGCAGCCCGGATGGGTATGAGCAGTTCTTC
NA	TRBJ2-3	TRBV5-1	NA	CASSLAKGDTDTQYF	TGCGCCAGCAGCTTGGCCAAAGGGGACACAGATACGCAGTATTTT
NA	TRBJ2-3	TRBV5-4	NA	CASSLKSGAVVTDTQYF	TGTGCCAGCAGCTTGAAGTCGGGGGCGGTTGTCACAGATACGCAGTATTTT
NA	TRBJ1-5	TRBV6-1	TRBD1	CASSEDYGQGPHQPQHF	TGTGCCAGCAGTGAAGATTATGGACAGGGACCCCATCAGCCCCAGCATTTT
NA	TRBJ2-3	TRBV6-1	TRBD2	CASSEEISGASTDTQYF	TGTGCCAGCAGTGAAGAGATTAGCGGGGCCTCCACAGATACGCAGTATTTT
few	TRBJ1-1	TRBV14	NA	CASSHSNTEAFF	TGTGCCAGCAGCCATTCGAACACTGAAGCTTTCTTT
NA	TRBJ1-2	TRBV19	NA	CASSIDYGGDYGYTF	TGTGCCAGTAGTATAGATTACGGGGGCGACTATGGCTACACCTTC
few	TRBJ1-6	TRBV7-9	NA	CASTTNRAGGNSPLHF	TGTGCCAGCACCACGAACAGGGCCGGGGGGAATTCACCCCTCCACTTT
NA	TRBJ1-3	TRBV9	NA	CASSAQGNTIYF	TGTGCCAGCAGCGCACAGGGAAACACCATATATTTT
NA	TRBJ1-5	TRBV19	NA	CASSHREGQPQHF	TGTGCCAGTAGTCACAGGGAGGGTCAGCCCCAGCATTTT
few	TRBJ1-2	TRBV28	NA	CASRQDVEGYTF	TGTGCCAGCAGACAGGACGTTGAAGGCTACACCTTC
once	TRBJ2-5	TRBV5-6	TRBD2	CASTDWSLLAGPQETQYF	TGTGCCAGCACCGACTGGAGCCTACTAGCGGGGCCACAAGAGACCCAGTACTTC
NA	TRBJ1-1	TRBV10-3	NA	CAISELGLNTEAFF	TGTGCCATCAGTGAGTTGGGCTTAAACACAGAAGCTTTCTTT
few	TRBJ1-1	TRBV14	TRBD1	CASSQNRTGSRNTEAFF	TGTGCCAGCAGCCAAAATCGGACAGGGTCTCGTAACACTGAAGCTTTCTTT
few	TRBJ2-5	TRBV2	NA	CASSERRMRGGETQYF	TGTGCCAGCAGTGAACGAAGAATGCGGGGAGGAGAGACCCAGTACTTC
NA	TRBJ2-2	TRBV6-5	TRBD2	CASSGGGNTGELFF	TGTGCCAGCAGTGGCGGGGGAAACACCGGGGAGCTGTTTTTT
NA	TRBJ1-2	TRBV14	NA	CASSHLDYGYTF	TGTGCCAGCAGCCACCTTGACTATGGCTACACCTTC
NA	TRBJ1-1	TRBV18	NA	CASSPPVQRDTEAFF	TGTGCCAGCTCACCACCGGTCCAAAGGGACACTGAAGCTTTCTTT
NA	TRBJ1-5	TRBV5-6	NA	CASSLGQPNQPQHF	TGTGCCAGCAGCTTGGGACAGCCTAATCAGCCCCAGCATTTT
once	TRBJ2-3	TRBV5-1	TRBD2	CASSLVPSGRSSLRDTQYF	TGCGCCAGCAGCTTGGTCCCTAGCGGGAGATCTTCCCTTCGAGATACGCAGTATTTT
NA	TRBJ2-7	TRBV13	TRBD1	CASSLGGDRGNEQYF	TGTGCCAGCAGCTTAGGGGGGGACAGGGGCAACGAGCAGTACTTC
NA	TRBJ1-1	TRBV5-5	NA	CASSSSGQMNTEAFF	TGTGCCAGCAGCTCTTCGGGACAAATGAACACTGAAGCTTTCTTT
NA	TRBJ2-7	TRBV5-1	TRBD2	CASSPASGPGEQYF	TGCGCCAGCAGCCCGGCTAGCGGACCCGGCGAGCAGTACTTC
NA	TRBJ2-7	TRBV5-4	TRBD1	CASSKRPGQGSEQYF	TGTGCCAGCAGCAAACGTCCGGGACAGGGTTCCGAGCAGTACTTC
few	TRBJ2-7	TRBV11-2	NA	CASSSLEGGGSYEQYF	TGTGCCAGCAGCTCGCTTGAGGGGGGGGGCTCCTACGAGCAGTACTTC
NA	TRBJ1-1	TRBV28	NA	CAGSTTGQNTEAFF	TGTGCCGGATCGACCACCGGACAGAACACTGAAGCTTTCTTT
NA	TRBJ1-1	TRBV19	TRBD1	CASRLTGGYTEAFF	TGTGCCAGTAGGCTTACAGGGGGGTACACTGAAGCTTTCTTT
NA	TRBJ2-3	TRBV19	NA	CASSIIPRPLGVDTQYF	TGTGCCAGTAGCATAATACCGCGGCCTCTGGGCGTAGATACGCAGTATTTT
few	TRBJ2-1	TRBV11-2	TRBD2	CASNLAGGNNEQFF	TGTGCCAGCAACCTAGCGGGGGGTAACAATGAGCAGTTCTTC
NA	TRBJ1-6	TRBV7-2	NA	CASSLGVQGTPLHF	TGTGCCAGCAGCTTGGGGGTACAGGGAACACCCCTCCACTTT